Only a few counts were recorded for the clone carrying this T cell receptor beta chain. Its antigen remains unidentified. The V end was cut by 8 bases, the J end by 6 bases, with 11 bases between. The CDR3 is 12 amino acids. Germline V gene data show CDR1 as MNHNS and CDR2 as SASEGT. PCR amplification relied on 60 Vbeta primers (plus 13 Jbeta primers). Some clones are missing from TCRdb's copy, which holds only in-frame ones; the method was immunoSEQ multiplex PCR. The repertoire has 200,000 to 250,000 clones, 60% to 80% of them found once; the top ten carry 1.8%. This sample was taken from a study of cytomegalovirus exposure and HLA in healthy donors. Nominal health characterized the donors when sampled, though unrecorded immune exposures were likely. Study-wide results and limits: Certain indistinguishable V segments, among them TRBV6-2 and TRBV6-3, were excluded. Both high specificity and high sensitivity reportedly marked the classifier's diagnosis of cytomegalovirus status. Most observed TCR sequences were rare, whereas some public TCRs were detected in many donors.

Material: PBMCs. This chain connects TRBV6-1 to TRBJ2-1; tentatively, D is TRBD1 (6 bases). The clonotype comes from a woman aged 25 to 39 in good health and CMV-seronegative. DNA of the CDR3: TGTGCCAGCTCCAACAGGGTCAATGAGCAGTTCTTC. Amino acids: CASSNRVNEQFF.